A selection of T cell receptor beta chains follows, all from one sample in a study of cytomegalovirus exposure and HLA in healthy donors. Using immunoSEQ multiplex PCR, the repertoire was profiled, and TCRdb retains in-frame clones only, with some absent. Seen here are approximately 170,000 clones, roughly 72% observed once, and the top ten hold 2% to 2.5%. Specimen: PBMCs. Receptors originate from a woman under 40 in good health and CMV-seropositive. The CDR3 runs from the conserved cysteine through the conserved F or W. Each record gives: V gene, J gene, clone size, D gene, CDR3 length, CDR3 DNA, CDR3 protein. The D gene is left open where the match is weak. The listing skips clone size in some rows; elsewhere it reads once, few, many or a size class.

TRBV10-1,TRBJ1-1,-,TRBD1,13,TGCGCCAGCAGTGAGTCGGGACAGGGAGAAGCTTTCTTT,CASSESGQGEAFF
TRBV7-2,TRBJ2-5,-,TRBD2,16,TGTGCCAGCAGCTTACAAGTGCGGGGGGGTCAAGAGACCCAGTACTTC,CASSLQVRGGQETQYF
TRBV10-3,TRBJ1-1,-,-,14,TGTGCCATCAGTGACGCCCCAGGGTTCACTGAAGCTTTCTTT,CAISDAPGFTEAFF
TRBV14,TRBJ1-1,-,-,17,TGTGCCAGCAGCCAAGTGGTAGCAGGGCTTATGAACACTGAAGCTTTCTTT,CASSQVVAGLMNTEAFF
TRBV9,TRBJ1-3,-,-,15,TGTGCCAGCAGCGTAGGGGGATCAGGGCGAAACACCATATATTTT,CASSVGGSGRNTIYF
TRBV19,TRBJ1-1,-,-,12,TGTGCCAGTCGCGTTTGGAACACTGAAGCTTTCTTT,CASRVWNTEAFF
TRBV9,TRBJ1-6,-,TRBD1,17,TGTGCCAGCAGCGAGGGACAGGGACGCTCCTATAATTCACCCCTCCACTTT,CASSEGQGRSYNSPLHF
TRBV5-6,TRBJ1-1,-,-,14,TGTGCCAGCAGCTTGGCCCCTCCGAACACTGAAGCTTTCTTT,CASSLAPPNTEAFF
TRBV2,TRBJ2-3,once,-,14,TGTGCCAGCAGTGGAGTCCTACCCCCGTTGGCGCAGTATTTT,CASSGVLPPLAQYF
TRBV29-1,TRBJ2-1,-,TRBD2,18,TGCAGCGTCGAGCCCCCCCTAAGCGGGAGGGCTTTCTACAATGAGCAGTTCTTC,CSVEPPLSGRAFYNEQFF
TRBV30,TRBJ1-1,-,-,14,TGTGCCTGGAAATCGGCAAGCGGGAGCACTGAAGCTTTCTTT,CAWKSASGSTEAFF
TRBV19,TRBJ1-5,once,TRBD1,15,TGTGCCAGTAGTATAAGCGGACAGGGGATCGCGGCCCAGCATTTT,CASSISGQGIAAQHF
TRBV5-1,TRBJ1-5,-,-,15,TGCGCCAGCAGCTTGGTATCAGGGTCGGATCAGCCCCAGCATTTT,CASSLVSGSDQPQHF
TRBV5-6,TRBJ1-6,-,-,15,TGTGCCAGCAGCTCAGGGGTCCATAATGGTTCACCCCTCCACTTT,CASSSGVHNGSPLHF
TRBV6-6,TRBJ1-3,-,-,15,TGTGCCAGCAGTTACGGCAGGTCCTCTGGAAACACCATATATTTT,CASSYGRSSGNTIYF
TRBV6-6,TRBJ1-1,-,TRBD1,13,TGTGCCAGCAGTTCGCAGGGGGGCACTGAAGCTTTCTTT,CASSSQGGTEAFF
TRBV7-9,TRBJ2-4,-,TRBD1,17,TGTGCCAGCAGCTCCTCTGGACAGGGGGTTACCAAAAACATTCAGTACTTC,CASSSSGQGVTKNIQYF
TRBV19,TRBJ1-1,once,-,15,TGTGCCAGTAGTACTAGACAGACTCTGAACACTGAAGCTTTCTTT,CASSTRQTLNTEAFF
TRBV6-5,TRBJ2-1,-,TRBD1,14,TGTGCCAGCAGGACAGGGTTGGCCTACAATGAGCAGTTCTTC,CASRTGLAYNEQFF
TRBV2,TRBJ2-5,-,-,14,TGTGCCAGCAGTGAATTAAGGGGTACGAAGACCCAGTACTTC,CASSELRGTKTQYF
TRBV7-8,TRBJ2-5,few,-,13,TGTGCCAGCAGCTTAAACGCAGCGGAGACCCAGTACTTC,CASSLNAAETQYF
TRBV19,TRBJ1-2,-,-,13,TGTGCCAGTAGTATAGATCCCGGGGATGGCTACACCTTC,CASSIDPGDGYTF
TRBV11-3,TRBJ2-3,-,TRBD2,15,TGTGCCAGCAGCTCATGGGGGGGATTCACAGATACGCAGTATTTT,CASSSWGGFTDTQYF
TRBV11-2,TRBJ2-1,-,TRBD1,13,TGTGCCAGCAGCTTAGCAGGGGGATATGAGCAGTTCTTC,CASSLAGGYEQFF
TRBV2,TRBJ1-2,-,TRBD1,14,TGTGCCAGCAGAGATCCCGGGACAGGGGACGGCTACACCTTC,CASRDPGTGDGYTF
TRBV28,TRBJ1-5,-,-,13,TGTGCCACCGAAGAAGGGGGCAATCAGCCCCAGCATTTT,CATEEGGNQPQHF
TRBV6-1,TRBJ1-2,-,-,15,TGTGCCAGCAGTGAAGTGGCAGGTGAGCTGTATGGCTACACCTTC,CASSEVAGELYGYTF
TRBV11-2,TRBJ2-7,-,-,13,TGTGCCAGCAGGACGGGACACCTCTACGAGCAGTACTTC,CASRTGHLYEQYF
TRBV5-1,TRBJ2-7,few,TRBD2,20,TGCGCCAGCAGCTTGACCGGACTAGCGGGAATAGGGGGCCGGTCCTACGAGCAGTACTTC,CASSLTGLAGIGGRSYEQYF
TRBV28,TRBJ1-2,-,TRBD1,15,TGTGCCAGCATCACCGGGGACAGGGGCTCTGGCGGCTACACCTTC,CASITGDRGSGGYTF